A single sample gave rise to the 31 T cell receptor beta chains below, sequenced in a study of blood T cell repertoires in COVID-19. Clones were sequenced by immunoSEQ multiplex PCR, and TCRdb holds only the in-frame ones, with some missing. Here the sample spans 110,000 or so clones, more than 80% being singletons. The sample consisted of peripheral blood. Every receptor here comes from a woman between 65 and 79 years old with acute or convalescent COVID-19.

The J gene is TRBJ1-5, the V gene TRBV6-2 or TRBV6-3; D is unclear. CDR1 is MNHEY, CDR2 SVGEGT, per germline. Trimming took 5 bases from V and 7 from J, leaving 18 bases between them. The CDR3 runs to 15 residues. CDR3 nucleotides: TGTGCCAGCAGTCCCTCCCCGGGAGTTTCGCAGCCCCAGCATTTT. Its protein product is CASSPSPGVSQPQHF.

This chain links TRBV2 with TRBJ1-1; TRBD1 agrees at 10 bases. The ends lost 6 bases at V and 4 bases at J; junction bases unmatched: 2. In germline, CDR1 is SNHLY, CDR2 FYNNEI. The CDR3 length is 13 residues. In nucleotides, the CDR3 is TGTGCCAGCAGGGGACAGGGGAGCACTGAAGCTTTCTTT. This translates into CASRGQGSTEAFF.

The chain uses TRBV9 and TRBJ2-2; a possible D gene is TRBD1 (6 bases). The V gene's germline CDR1 is SGDLS and CDR2 YYNGEE. Trimming took 3 bases from V and 6 from J, leaving 15 bases between them. The CDR3 has 15 residues. The CDR3: CASSARDMPPGELFF. CDR3 DNA sequence: TGTGCCAGCAGCGCCCGGGACATGCCTCCCGGGGAGCTGTTTTTT.

The chain is built from TRBV5-1 and TRBJ1-2, with 8 positions matching TRBD1. CDR1 is SGHRS and CDR2 is YFSETQ in the germline V gene. There are 15 residues in the CDR3. V lost 0 bases, J lost 6 bases, and 7 bases stayed unmatched. The CDR3 region is CASSLDSGGVDGYTF. For the CDR3, the DNA is TGCGCCAGCAGCTTGGATTCAGGGGGCGTGGATGGCTACACCTTC. The full variable domain, completed using reference TRBV5-1 and TRBJ1-2, is KAGVTQTPRYLIKTRGQQVTLSCSPISGHRSVSWYQQTPGQGLQFLFEYFSETQRNKGNFPGRFSGRQFSNSRSEMNVSTLELGDSALYLCASSLDSGGVDGYTFGSGTRLTVV.

The V gene is TRBV30, the J gene TRBJ1-1; D might be TRBD1 (5 bases). Germline assignment: CDR1 GTSNPN and CDR2 SVGIG (reference sequence). Trimming pared 3 bases from V and 1 base from J, leaving 18 bases between. This CDR3 has 16 residues. DNA of the CDR3: TGTGCCTGGAGGGAGAGGACCCCAAGGGGGAACACTGAAGCTTTCTTT. This codes for CAWRERTPRGNTEAFF.

This clone has just one count. This chain connects TRBV6-5 to TRBJ1-5; D call uncertain. V shed 0 bases and J shed 6 bases, with 9 bases lying between them. This CDR3 region has 14 residues. In germline, CDR1 is MNHEY, CDR2 SVGAGI. The CDR3 region has the DNA TGTGCCAGCAGTTACTCGAGGGTGGGTCAGCCCCAGCATTTT. Amino acid sequence: CASSYSRVGQPQHF.

The rearrangement joins TRBV29-1 to TRBJ1-3; TRBD1 might be the D (5 bases). The CDR3 loop spans 14 amino acids. Germline V gene data show CDR1 as SQVTM and CDR2 as ANQGSEA. V shed 8 bases and J shed 4 bases, with 18 bases lying between them. For the CDR3, the DNA is TGCAGCACCAAAACCCAGGGAGGAGGAAACACCATATATTTT. Protein product: CSTKTQGGGNTIYF. Full variable domain (rest looked up from reference TRBV29-1 and TRBJ1-3): SAVISQKPSRDICQRGTSLTIQCQVDSQVTMMFWYRQQPGQSLTLIATANQGSEATYESGFVIDKFPISRPNLTFSTLTVSNMSPEDSSIYLCSTKTQGGGNTIYFGEGSWLTVV.

The chain carries TRBV19 and TRBJ2-3, with 8 bases that match TRBD2. The CDR3 runs 15 residues. Germline V gene data show CDR1 as LNHDA and CDR2 as SQIVND (reference sequence). V was clipped by 3 bases and J by 1 base; unmatched bases: 3. CDR3 residues: CASSIGSGGTDTQYF. CDR3 DNA sequence: TGTGCCAGTAGTATTGGTAGCGGGGGCACAGATACGCAGTATTTT.

This sequence joins TRBV5-1 and TRBJ2-1; D perhaps matches TRBD2 (6 bases). The CDR3 loop spans 14 amino acids. Trimming shortened V by 2 bases and J by 9 bases, and 15 bases separated the two germline ends. The V gene's germline CDR1 is SGHRS and CDR2 YFSETQ. The CDR3 sequence: CASSFRDFLAEQFF. The CDR3 DNA reads as TGCGCCAGCAGCTTCCGGGACTTCCTTGCTGAGCAGTTCTTC.

This chain connects TRBV11-2 to TRBJ1-2; TRBD1 matches 9 bases. The CDR3 runs to 15 residues. Germline V gene lookup returns CDR1 SGHAT and CDR2 FQNNGV. Unmatched junction bases numbered 11, after V lost 5 bases and J lost 7 bases. The CDR3: CASSDRTGGGSGYTF. The CDR3 bases are TGTGCCAGCAGCGACAGAACAGGGGGCGGATCTGGCTACACCTTC.

The genes are TRBV3-1 (or the pseudogene TRBV3-2) and TRBJ1-5, with 7 bases matching TRBD1. Trimming at V came to 3 bases and at J to 3 bases, leaving 5 bases not matched to a gene. The CDR3 has 15 amino acids. CDR1 LGHDT and CDR2 YNNKEL come from the germline V gene (reference sequence). This CDR3 is CASSQNRGNNQPQHF. The CDR3 DNA reads as TGTGCCAGCAGCCAGAACAGGGGTAACAATCAGCCCCAGCATTTT.

The CDR3 sequence is CASSLGQERRAFF. In DNA form, the CDR3 reads TGTGCCAGCAGCTTAGGACAGGAACGGAGGGCTTTCTTT. V is TRBV7-2 and J is TRBJ1-1, with D tentatively TRBD1 (6 bases). Trimming stripped 1 base from V and 11 bases from J, with 14 bases between. Germline V gene data show CDR1 as SGHTA and CDR2 as FQGNSA. The CDR3 spans 13 residues.

V is TRBV4-1 and J is TRBJ2-2; D may be TRBD2 (7 bases). Trimming removed 0 bases at V and 0 bases at J, with 14 bases between. CDR3 length: 18 residues. Looked up from germline, CDR1 is MGHRA and CDR2 is YSYEKL. DNA of the CDR3: TGCGCCAGCAGCCAAGATATCTGGGGGGGCACGAACACCGGGGAGCTGTTTTTT. Translating it yields CASSQDIWGGTNTGELFF.

V gene TRBV6-5 combines with J gene TRBJ1-1; D is undetermined. This CDR3 spans 14 amino acids. V was cut by 2 bases and J by 2 bases, with 9 bases left in between. Germline CDR1 MNHEY, CDR2 SVGAGI. CDR3 amino acids: CASSYLAGNTEAFF. The CDR3 DNA is TGTGCCAGCAGTTACCTGGCGGGAAACACTGAAGCTTTCTTT.

This chain links TRBV28 with TRBJ1-2, with 8 bases identical to TRBD1. Trimming at V came to 0 bases and at J to 3 bases, leaving 0 bases not matched to a gene. This CDR3 spans 14 amino acids. CDR1 MDHEN and CDR2 SYDVKM come from the germline V gene. The DNA for the CDR3 is TGTGCCAGCAGTTTATGGGACAGGGACTATGGCTACACCTTC. Translating gives CASSLWDRDYGYTF.

This chain connects TRBV30 to TRBJ1-5; D gene ambiguous. With 6 bases removed from V and 3 bases from J, the gap between germline ends came to 15 bases. The CDR3 is 14 amino acids. The germline gives CDR1 GTSNPN, CDR2 SVGIG (reference sequence). The CDR3: CACRPPGYNQPQHF. The CDR3 coding sequence is TGTGCCTGTCGTCCACCGGGGTACAATCAGCCCCAGCATTTT.

The chain combines TRBV28 with TRBJ2-6, with D possibly TRBD2 on 7 matching bases. The CDR3 loop spans 19 amino acids. V was cut by 5 bases and J by 0 bases, with 20 bases left in between. The germline CDR1 and CDR2 sequences are MDHEN and SYDVKM. The CDR3, as DNA: TGTGCCAGCAGTCTCCACGGGGGGACATACCGCTCTGGGGCCAACGTCCTGACTTTC. Residues: CASSLHGGTYRSGANVLTF.

DNA for the CDR3: TGTGCCAGCAGCTTGGGCAGGGGAATGTACAATGAGCAGTTCTTC. Encoded protein: CASSLGRGMYNEQFF. This chain uses TRBV5-6 with TRBJ2-1; tentatively, D is TRBD1 (6 bases). Trimming removed 0 bases from V and 4 bases from J, with 11 bases in between. The CDR3 is 15 residues long. Germline CDR1 and CDR2: SGHDT and YYEEEE.

The rearrangement joins TRBV24-1 to TRBJ2-3; 10 bases match TRBD2. Germline-derived CDR1 and CDR2 are KGHDR and SFDVKD. The CDR3 has 17 amino acids. Trimming cost V 4 bases and J 3 bases; bases outside gene matches: 9. Here the CDR3 reads CATSDTATSGATDTQYF. As DNA, the CDR3 is TGTGCCACCAGTGACACCGCCACTAGCGGGGCGACAGATACGCAGTATTTT.

The V call is TRBV7-9, the J call TRBJ2-4; a possible D gene is TRBD2 (5 bases). Germline V CDR1 and CDR2: SEHNR, FQNEAQ (reference sequence). With 5 bases removed from V and 8 bases from J, the gap between germline ends came to 16 bases. The CDR3 spans 14 residues. CDR3 loop: CASSPPVASHIQYF. As DNA, the CDR3 is TGTGCCAGCAGCCCCCCAGTAGCGTCCCACATTCAGTACTTC.

This sequence joins TRBV10-3 and TRBJ1-2, with 8 positions matching TRBD1. Germline V gene data show CDR1 as ENHRY and CDR2 as SYGVKD. With 2 bases clipped from V and 4 bases from J, the junction kept 3 bases outside the gene matches. The CDR3 sequence is 14 residues long. CDR3 sequence: CAISEPDRAYGYTF. CDR3 coding DNA: TGTGCCATCAGTGAGCCGGACAGGGCCTATGGCTACACCTTC.

This clone has just a few counts. The V gene is TRBV5-3, the J gene TRBJ1-2; unclear D gene. TRBV5-3 is an ORF for which the function is uncertain. Between the trimmed V and J ends, which lost 0 bases and 3 bases, there was a span of 21 bases. The CDR3 spans 18 residues. CDR3 sequence: CARSLALPKTLPHYGYTF. DNA for the CDR3: TGTGCCAGAAGCTTGGCACTACCTAAAACCCTGCCCCACTATGGCTACACCTTC.

The V gene is TRBV4-1, the J gene TRBJ1-4, with a weak D call TRBD1 (6 bases). This CDR3 is built from 14 residues. Trimming left V 2 bases short and J 2 bases short, with 6 bases between. Germline assignment: CDR1 MGHRA and CDR2 YSYEKL. The CDR3 region is CASSQTGTNEKLFF. As DNA, the CDR3 is TGCGCCAGCAGCCAAACAGGGACTAATGAAAAACTGTTTTTT.

This clone was observed a handful of times. This chain uses TRBV5-4 with TRBJ2-7; 7 positions match TRBD1. Trimming at V came to 2 bases and at J to 0 bases, leaving 2 bases not matched to a gene. The CDR3 is 14 amino acids. Per germline, CDR1 SGHNT and CDR2 YYREEE (reference sequence). CDR3 region: CASSLRDSSYEQYF. CDR3 coding DNA: TGTGCCAGCAGCTTACGGGACAGCTCCTACGAGCAGTACTTC.

This clone is a singleton in its sample. The CDR3 spells CASSIAGGSYEQYF. CDR3 DNA sequence: TGTGCCAGTAGTATAGCGGGGGGGTCCTACGAGCAGTACTTC. The V call is TRBV19, the J call TRBJ2-7; 8 positions match TRBD2. This CDR3 contains 14 residues. CDR1 LNHDA and CDR2 SQIVND come from the germline V gene (reference sequence). V trimming: 1 base; J trimming: 1 base; junction bases outside the gene matches: 0.

This chain joins TRBV11-2 and TRBJ1-2; 7 nucleotides agree with TRBD1. The CDR3 is 15 amino acids. Per the germline V gene, CDR1 is SGHAT and CDR2 is FQNNGV. V shed 8 bases, J shed 1 base, and the junction held 10 bases outside the gene matches. The CDR3 sequence: CASSWSTGDNYGYTF. CDR3 coding DNA: TGTGCCAGCTCCTGGAGCACAGGGGATAACTATGGCTACACCTTC.

The V call is TRBV11-2, the J call TRBJ2-2; D unclear. V lost 6 bases to trimming and J lost 7 bases, with 12 bases between them. This CDR3 contains 13 residues. CDR1 SGHAT and CDR2 FQNNGV come from the germline V gene. The CDR3 is CASSISGVGELFF. The CDR3 DNA reads TGTGCCAGCAGTATCTCAGGCGTCGGGGAGCTGTTTTTT. The entire variable domain, with the rest obtained from reference TRBV11-2 and TRBJ2-2, is as follows: EAGVAQSPRYKIIEKRQSVAFWCNPISGHATLYWYQQILGQGPKLLIQFQNNGVVDDSQLPKDRFSAERLKGVDSTLKIQPAKLEDSAVYLCASSISGVGELFFGEGSRLTVL.

This chain connects TRBV28 to TRBJ1-5; the D gene is possibly TRBD1 (6 bases). CDR1 and CDR2 (germline): MDHEN, SYDVKM. V was shortened by 4 bases and J by 4 bases, with 17 bases between the two germline ends. CDR3 size: 16 residues. The CDR3 sequence: CASSSALGHGNQPQHF. In DNA form, the CDR3 reads TGTGCCAGCAGTTCAGCCTTGGGACACGGTAATCAGCCCCAGCATTTT. Together with reference TRBV28 and TRBJ1-5, the CDR3 gives the full variable domain: DVKVTQSSRYLVKRTGEKVFLECVQDMDHENMFWYRQDPGLGLRLIYFSYDVKMKEKGDIPEGYSVSREKKERFSLILESASTNQTSMYLCASSSALGHGNQPQHFGDGTRLSIL.

The V gene is TRBV7-9, the J gene TRBJ1-1; D is undetermined. The V gene lost 5 bases and the J gene lost 11 bases, with 18 bases spanning the gap. The CDR3 is made up of 13 amino acids. Per the germline V gene, CDR1 is SEHNR and CDR2 is FQNEAQ (reference sequence). The CDR3 is CASSPPLQQRAFF. In DNA form, the CDR3 reads TGTGCCAGCAGCCCGCCCCTACAGCAGCGGGCTTTCTTT. Drawing the rest from reference TRBV7-9 and TRBJ1-1, the complete variable domain is DTGVSQNPRHKITKRGQNVTFRCDPISEHNRLYWYRQTLGQGPEFLTYFQNEAQLEKSRLLSDRFSAERPKGSFSTLEIQRTEQGDSAMYLCASSPPLQQRAFFGQGTRLTVV.

The rearrangement joins TRBV10-2 to TRBJ1-2; D is uncertain. Germline values: CDR1 WSHSY, CDR2 SAAADI. This CDR3 contains 13 residues. The V and J ends lost 3 bases and 4 bases respectively, with 9 bases between them. Here the CDR3 DNA reads TGCGCCAGCAGTGATAGTGAGTCCTATGGCTACACCTTC. Translated: CASSDSESYGYTF.

The rearrangement links TRBV19 to TRBJ1-3; D might be TRBD1 (5 bases). Germline V gene data show CDR1 as LNHDA and CDR2 as SQIVND (reference sequence). The V gene lost 3 bases and the J gene lost 4 bases, with 10 bases spanning the gap. This CDR3 has 14 residues. CDR3 region: CASSIRTLGNTIYF. The CDR3 DNA reads TGTGCCAGTAGTATCCGGACACTCGGAAACACCATATATTTT.